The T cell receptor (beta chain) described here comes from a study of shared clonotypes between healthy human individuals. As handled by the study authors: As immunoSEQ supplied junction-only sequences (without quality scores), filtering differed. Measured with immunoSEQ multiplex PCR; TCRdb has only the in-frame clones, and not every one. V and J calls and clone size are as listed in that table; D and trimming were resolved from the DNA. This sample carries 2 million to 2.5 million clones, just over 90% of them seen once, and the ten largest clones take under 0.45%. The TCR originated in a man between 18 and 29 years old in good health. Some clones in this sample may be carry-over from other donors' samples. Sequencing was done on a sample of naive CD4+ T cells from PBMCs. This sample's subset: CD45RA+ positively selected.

CDR3 sequence: CASSPPGGGNTIYF. The DNA of the CDR3 is TGTGCCAGCAGCCCGCCGGGGGGGGGAAACACCATATATTTT. V usage is TRBV7-8 and J usage is TRBJ1-3; D is perhaps TRBD1 (5 bases). CDR1 SGHVS and CDR2 FQNEAQ come from the germline V gene. The CDR3 length is 14 residues. The V and J ends lost 5 bases and 4 bases respectively, with 12 bases between them.